One and the same sample provided the 21 T cell receptor beta chains below, sequenced in a study of OX40 agonist ivuxolimab in advanced cancers. To prepare the library, the immunoSEQ multiplex PCR assay was applied. TCRdb retrieved this table from immuneACCESS and kept in-frame rearrangements only. Not all clones are present; in checked studies, unresolved V genes account for under half, and no reason is known for the remainder. The sample profile shows tens of thousands of clones; just under 90% of them were found once. About 10% of the sample rests with the top ten. Source: CD4+ or CD8+ T cells sorted from blood, taken in a trial of the OX40 agonist ivuxolimab. The receptors originated from an adult with an advanced solid tumor such as melanoma, head and neck, liver or kidney cancer.

This clone was observed once. The gene calls are TRBV4-1 and TRBJ2-7; D is uncertain. This CDR3 spans 17 amino acids. Trimming pared 1 base from V and 3 bases from J, leaving 19 bases between. In germline, CDR1 is MGHRA, CDR2 YSYEKL. This CDR3 reads CASSQVALSDGLYEQYF. CDR3 DNA: TGCGCCAGCAGCCAAGTGGCGTTGAGTGACGGGCTCTACGAGCAGTACTTC.

The rearrangement joins TRBV14 to TRBJ2-1; 9 bases fit TRBD2. The V gene's germline CDR1 is SGHDN and CDR2 FVKESK. V gave up 4 bases and J gave up 0 bases; unmatched junction bases: 19. This CDR3 contains 21 residues. This CDR3 is CASSPLAGTSSLASSYNEQFF. Written as DNA, the CDR3 is TGTGCCAGCAGCCCACTTGCCGGGACTAGCAGCTTAGCGAGCTCCTACAATGAGCAGTTCTTC.

The chain employs TRBV5-5 and TRBJ1-6; 7 bases are shared with TRBD1. CDR3 size: 15 residues. Germline CDR1 is SGHKS and CDR2 is YYEKEE (reference sequence). Losses at the gene ends were 0 bases for V and 5 bases for J; bases not matched to a gene: 2. In DNA, the CDR3 is TGTGCCAGCAGCTTGGAGGGGGCGGATAATTCACCCCTCCACTTT. Its protein product is CASSLEGADNSPLHF.

The chain carries TRBV6-5 and TRBJ2-5, with TRBD1 identical over 8 bases. V shed 5 bases and J 5 bases; nucleotides not matched to a gene: 10. Germline V gene lookup returns CDR1 MNHEY and CDR2 SVGAGI. The CDR3 contains 15 residues. The CDR3 DNA follows: TGTGCCAGCAGTCAAACCGGGACAGGAGGGGAGACCCAGTACTTC. Translated: CASSQTGTGGETQYF.

The chain uses TRBV7-6 and TRBJ2-7, with D possibly matching TRBD1 (7 bases). Looked up from germline, CDR1 is SGHVS and CDR2 is FNYEAQ. The V end lost 5 bases, the J end lost 9 bases, and 11 bases lay between the germline ends. The CDR3 is made up of 11 amino acids. The CDR3 DNA reads TGTGCCAGCAGCGGGGGGACAGCGCAGTACTTC. It yields the protein CASSGGTAQYF.

V gene TRBV5-6 combines with J gene TRBJ1-2; 8 nucleotides line up with TRBD1. The CDR3 has 14 residues. Germline CDR1 SGHDT, CDR2 YYEEEE. V trimming: 3 bases; J trimming: 9 bases; junction bases outside the gene matches: 10. The CDR3 loop is CASSSGTGPDRYTF. CDR3 nucleotide sequence: TGTGCCAGCAGCTCCGGGACAGGACCGGATCGCTACACCTTC.

The chain recombines TRBV2 with TRBJ2-4; TRBD1 is a possible D gene (5 bases). Looked up from germline, CDR1 is SNHLY and CDR2 is FYNNEI. Between the trimmed V and J ends, which lost 8 bases and 2 bases, there was a span of 19 bases. This CDR3 has 16 amino acids. The CDR3, as DNA: TGTGCCAGCGGAAATAGTAGGGGTGTTCCCAAAAACATTCAGTACTTC. Translating gives CASGNSRGVPKNIQYF.

This clone was picked up a small number of times. This sequence joins TRBV9 and TRBJ2-3; TRBD1 matches at 8 bases. CDR1 is SGDLS and CDR2 is YYNGEE in the germline V gene. The CDR3 is made up of 14 amino acids. Trimming at V came to 3 bases and at J to 2 bases, leaving 2 bases not matched to a gene. CDR3 nucleotides: TGTGCCAGCAGCGCGGACAGGGCCACAGATACGCAGTATTTT. This codes for CASSADRATDTQYF.

This clone is a singleton in its sample. The rearrangement joins TRBV11-3 to TRBJ1-1, with D unresolved. V was cut by 3 bases and J by 1 base, with 15 bases left in between. The CDR3 is made up of 16 amino acids. Per germline, CDR1 SGHNT and CDR2 YENEEA. The DNA for the CDR3 is TGTGCCAGCAGCTTGGAAGACGGCTCGGCGAACACTGAAGCTTTCTTT. Protein: CASSLEDGSANTEAFF.

V is TRBV4-1 and J is TRBJ1-1, with D possibly matching TRBD1 (5 bases). V was pared by 1 base and J by 1 base, with 10 bases between. The CDR3 loop spans 15 amino acids. CDR1 and CDR2 (germline): MGHRA, YSYEKL. The CDR3 coding sequence is TGCGCCAGCAGCCAAGCACCTCAGGGGAACACTGAAGCTTTCTTT. Residues: CASSQAPQGNTEAFF.

This rearrangement joins TRBV6-6 to TRBJ1-2, with D uncertain. V lost 5 bases and J lost 1, with 14 bases in between. Germline V gene lookup returns CDR1 MNHNY and CDR2 SVGAGI (reference sequence). The CDR3 loop spans 15 amino acids. The CDR3 nucleotides read TGTGCCAGCAGTGGATTGGACGGACTTAACTATGGCTACACCTTC. Encoded protein: CASSGLDGLNYGYTF.

Only one count was recorded for this clone. The gene calls are TRBV7-9 and TRBJ1-4; D remains ambiguous. Looked up from germline, CDR1 is SEHNR and CDR2 is FQNEAQ (reference sequence). V was trimmed by 5 bases and J by 4 bases, leaving 17 bases between them. The CDR3 is made up of 16 amino acids. The chain's CDR3 is CASSPPVSVSNEKLFF. The CDR3 coding sequence is TGTGCCAGCAGCCCCCCGGTTTCAGTGAGTAATGAAAAACTGTTTTTT.

The chain combines TRBV27 with TRBJ1-4; D possibly corresponds to TRBD1 (5 bases). Per the germline V gene, CDR1 is MNHEY and CDR2 is SMNVEV (reference sequence). The CDR3 is 14 residues long. With 6 bases removed from V and 7 bases from J, the gap between germline ends came to 15 bases. The CDR3 coding sequence is TGTGCCAGCAGCAAACGGGGGTTGAGTGAAAAACTGTTTTTT. This codes for CASSKRGLSEKLFF.

This sequence joins TRBV9 and TRBJ2-3; D is possibly TRBD1 or TRBD2 (5 bases each). The CDR3 is 13 amino acids. The germline CDR1 and CDR2 sequences are SGDLS and YYNGEE. V lost 3 bases and J 4 bases, leaving 9 bases between the germline ends. The CDR3 spells CASSGDAPDTQYF. In nucleotides, the CDR3 is TGTGCCAGCAGCGGGGACGCCCCAGATACGCAGTATTTT.

This clone was picked up one time. J is TRBJ2-7 and V is TRBV11-1; no definite D call. In germline, CDR1 is SGHAT, CDR2 FQDESV (reference sequence). This CDR3 is 12 amino acids long. The V end lost 5 bases, the J end lost 2 bases, and 7 bases lay between the germline ends. The DNA of the CDR3 is TGTGCCAGCAGCCTTCGAACCTACGAGCAGTACTTC. This codes for CASSLRTYEQYF.

This chain uses TRBV27 with TRBJ1-1; no definite D call. The CDR3 spans 15 residues. The germline V gene encodes CDR1 MNHEY and CDR2 SMNVEV (reference sequence). Trimming left V 5 bases short and J 1 base short, with 14 bases between. The DNA of the CDR3 is TGTGCCAGCAGTGCCTCGCGGAGAGGGAACACTGAAGCTTTCTTT. Protein: CASSASRRGNTEAFF.

The chain links TRBV11-2 to TRBJ1-4; D gene unclear. The length of the CDR3 is 12 residues. Germline V gene lookup returns CDR1 SGHAT and CDR2 FQNNGV. The V gene lost 4 bases and the J gene lost 8 bases, with 8 bases spanning the gap. As DNA, the CDR3 is TGTGCCAGCAGCTCGCTTCACGAAAAACTGTTTTTT. Its translation: CASSSLHEKLFF.

In DNA, the CDR3 is TGTGCCAGCAGCTTAGAGGAGGCTAGCGGAGAGACCGGGGAGCTGTTTTTT. Its translation: CASSLEEASGETGELFF. The chain couples TRBV13 to TRBJ2-2, with 7 bases lining up with TRBD2. The V segment lost 1 base and the J segment 5 bases; nucleotides outside the gene matches: 10. From germline, CDR1 is PRHDT and CDR2 FYEKMQ (reference sequence). The CDR3 has 17 residues.

The chain couples TRBV7-9 to TRBJ2-4; 7 bases fit TRBD2. The trim removed 4 bases at V and 2 bases at J, leaving 2 bases unmatched. CDR1 and CDR2 from the germline V gene are SEHNR and FQNEAQ (reference sequence). The CDR3 extends over 14 amino acids. The DNA of the CDR3 is TGTGCCAGCAGCTCCGGGGGGTCCAAAAACATTCAGTACTTC. It specifies CASSSGGSKNIQYF.

V gene TRBV5-8 combines with J gene TRBJ1-2, with a tentative D call TRBD1 (5 bases). The germline V gene has CDR1 SGHTS and CDR2 YDEGEE. Between the trimmed V and J ends, which lost 7 bases and 6 bases, there was a span of 25 bases. The CDR3 is 16 residues long. The CDR3 loop reads CASPPGFPSIMDGYTF. CDR3 bases: TGTGCCAGCCCCCCAGGGTTTCCCTCTATTATGGATGGCTACACCTTC.

This CDR3 is CASSSTLGFYEQYF. CDR3 in DNA: TGTGCCAGCAGTTCGACGCTAGGGTTCTACGAGCAGTACTTC. J is TRBJ2-7 and V is TRBV28; D is unresolved. CDR1 MDHEN and CDR2 SYDVKM come from the germline V gene. The V gene lost 4 bases and the J gene lost 3 bases, with 13 bases spanning the gap. The CDR3 is 14 amino acids.